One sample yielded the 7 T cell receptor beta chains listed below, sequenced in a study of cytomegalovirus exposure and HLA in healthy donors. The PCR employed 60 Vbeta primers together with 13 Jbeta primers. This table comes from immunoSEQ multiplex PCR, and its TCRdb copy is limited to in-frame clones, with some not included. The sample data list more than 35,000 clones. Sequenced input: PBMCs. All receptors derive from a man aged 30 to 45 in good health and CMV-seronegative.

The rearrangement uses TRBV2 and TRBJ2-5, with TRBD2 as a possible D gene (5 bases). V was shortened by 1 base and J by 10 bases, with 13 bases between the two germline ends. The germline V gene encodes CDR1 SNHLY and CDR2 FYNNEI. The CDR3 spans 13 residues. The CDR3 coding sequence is TGTGCCAGCAGTGAAGGGAGGCCCGGTGTCCAGTACTTC. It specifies CASSEGRPGVQYF.

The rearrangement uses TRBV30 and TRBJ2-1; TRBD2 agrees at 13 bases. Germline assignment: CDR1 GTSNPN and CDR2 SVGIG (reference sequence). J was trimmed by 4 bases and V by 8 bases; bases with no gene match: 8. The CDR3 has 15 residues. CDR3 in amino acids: CAGTRLAGGYNEQFF. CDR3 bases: TGTGCCGGGACGAGACTAGCGGGAGGATACAATGAGCAGTTCTTC.

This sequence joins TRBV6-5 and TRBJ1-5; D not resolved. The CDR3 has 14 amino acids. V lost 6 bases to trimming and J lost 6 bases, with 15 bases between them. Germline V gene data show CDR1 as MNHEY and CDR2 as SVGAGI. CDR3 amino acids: CASSSAKPGQPQHF. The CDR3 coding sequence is TGTGCCAGCAGCTCCGCCAAGCCAGGTCAGCCCCAGCATTTT.

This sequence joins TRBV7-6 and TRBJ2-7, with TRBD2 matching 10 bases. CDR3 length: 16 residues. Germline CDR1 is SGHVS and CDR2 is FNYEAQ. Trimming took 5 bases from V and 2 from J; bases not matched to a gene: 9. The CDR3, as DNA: TGTGCCAGCAGCCCCGACTGGACTAGCGGAACCTACGAGCAGTACTTC. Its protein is CASSPDWTSGTYEQYF.

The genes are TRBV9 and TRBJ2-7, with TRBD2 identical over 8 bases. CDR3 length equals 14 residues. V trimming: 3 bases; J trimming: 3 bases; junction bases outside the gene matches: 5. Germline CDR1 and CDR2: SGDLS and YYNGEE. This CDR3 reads CASSGGLVGYEQYF. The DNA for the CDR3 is TGTGCCAGCAGCGGGGGACTAGTTGGCTACGAGCAGTACTTC.

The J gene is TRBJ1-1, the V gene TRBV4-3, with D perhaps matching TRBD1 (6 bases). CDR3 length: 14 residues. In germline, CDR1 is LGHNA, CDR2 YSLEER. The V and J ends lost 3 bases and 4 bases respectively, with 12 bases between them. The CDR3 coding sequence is TGCGCCAGCAGCCACGCGGGGGCGGCCACTGAAGCTTTCTTT. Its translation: CASSHAGAATEAFF.

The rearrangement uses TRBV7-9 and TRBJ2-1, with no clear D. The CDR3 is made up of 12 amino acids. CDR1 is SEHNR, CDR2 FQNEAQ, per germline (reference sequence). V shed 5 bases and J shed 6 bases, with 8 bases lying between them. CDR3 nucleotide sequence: TGTGCCAGCAGCCGGCTAGGCAATGAGCAGTTCTTC. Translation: CASSRLGNEQFF.